The sequence of this T cell receptor beta chain was determined in a study of blood T cells in healthy people across ages. Together with a sample-barcoded 5' primer, a J-beta primer mix was included in a second PCR lasting about 6 to 11 cycles. A template-switch adaptor that had 12 random nucleotides put a tag on each cDNA molecule. TCRdb recomputed calls from the 5' RACE reads with MiXCR, one row per CDR3 protein. The sample includes hundreds of thousands of distinct CDR3 sequences, 25% to 35% of them seen just once. Trimming pared 2 bases from V and 3 bases from J, leaving 17 bases between. Germline values: CDR1 SGDLS, CDR2 YYNGEE. The CDR3 runs 16 residues. Comments on this clonotype: The antigen is unknown.

At least 7 million PBMCs were isolated per sample. Study outcomes and limitations: Getting older went along with TCR beta diversity per million T cells dropping roughly linearly. Total diversity from one million sequenced T cells was likely underestimated.

The sample comprised blood. The sequence came from a woman older than 75 in good health. V and J are TRBV9 and TRBJ1-1; perhaps TRBD1 as D (6 bases). CDR3 sequence reads: CASSVSSGVVDTEAFF. The DNA of the CDR3 is TGTGCCAGCAGCGTCTCCTCAGGGGTAGTAGACACTGAAGCTTTCTTT.